Sequencing of this T cell receptor beta chain was carried out in a study of T cells after somatic rescue of genetic block. CDR3 size: 16 residues. Trimming removed 2 bases from V and 6 bases from J, with 17 bases in between. From germline, CDR1 is MNHEY and CDR2 SVGAGI. Sample share makes this clone medium-sized. Profiled with immunoSEQ multiplex PCR; TCRdb holds only in-frame clones, not every one. The repertoire holds 9,500 to 15,000 clones, 73% seen once, with just under 20% in the top ten. Sequenced: peripheral blood mononuclear cells (PBMCs). The TCR sequence derives from a boy aged 5-17 years. The chain joins TRBV6-5 to TRBJ2-1; D is possibly TRBD1 or TRBD2 (5 bases each). The CDR3 DNA is TGTGCCAGCAGTTACCCGCCGGGACCCCGGCGCAATGAGCAGTTCTTC. This codes for CASSYPPGPRRNEQFF.